Following are 15 T cell receptor beta chains from one sample sequenced in a study of T cell repertoires in cytomegalovirus infection. In TCRdb, the reads were re-called with MiXCR into one record per CDR3 protein. This table holds 180,000 or so distinct CDR3 sequences, 17% found once. Material for sequencing was CD8+ T cells from PBMCs. Receptors originate from a human donor in good health (CMV status not recorded). Some clones in this sample may be carry-over from other donors' samples.

This clonotype was picked up a small number of times. This rearrangement joins TRBV2 to TRBJ1-5; 9 nucleotides align to TRBD1. The junction had 8 bases not matched to a gene; V was cut back by 8 bases and J by 6 bases. This CDR3 spans 14 amino acids. CDR1 SNHLY and CDR2 FYNNEI come from the germline V gene. CDR3 loop: CASVPGTGFQPQHF. CDR3 coding DNA: TGTGCCAGCGTACCCGGGACAGGGTTTCAGCCCCAGCATTTT.

As for this clonotype: The junction departs from the called germline gene at one end, perhaps through a read error. The chain carries TRBV10-3 and TRBJ2-4; maybe TRBD1 (6 bases). Looked up from germline, CDR1 is ENHRY and CDR2 is SYGVKD. The CDR3 sequence is 13 residues long. The CDR3 DNA sequence: TGTGCCATCAGTGGGGACACTAAAAACAGTCAGTACTTC. The encoded protein is CAISGDTKNSQYF.

This clonotype was seen only a few times. The chain employs TRBV5-5 and TRBJ2-7, with TRBD1 identical over 8 bases. CDR1 is SGHKS and CDR2 is YYEKEE in the germline V gene (reference sequence). This CDR3 contains 14 residues. V shed 5 bases, J shed 3 bases, and the junction held 7 bases outside the gene matches. Here the CDR3 reads CASRQGDMYYEQYF. The CDR3 DNA sequence: TGTGCCAGCAGACAGGGGGACATGTACTACGAGCAGTACTTC.

This clonotype was observed a few times. This chain uses TRBV12-3 or TRBV12-4 with TRBJ2-5; D is unclear. The CDR3 contains 13 residues. V lost 7 bases and J lost 4, with 13 bases in between. In DNA form, the CDR3 reads TGTGCCAGCACCCCCAATCCCCCAGAGACCCAGTACTTC. It is translated as CASTPNPPETQYF.

The chain has TRBV12-3 or TRBV12-4 and TRBJ1-2; no clear D gene. V gave up 7 bases and J gave up 0 bases, with 15 bases separating them. This CDR3 is 15 amino acids long. The CDR3 here is CASIPREGPNYGYTF. The CDR3 DNA reads TGTGCCAGCATCCCCCGAGAGGGCCCTAACTATGGCTACACCTTC.

This clonotype was detected only a few times. The rearrangement joins TRBV7-9 to TRBJ2-2; TRBD1 agrees at 9 bases. In germline, CDR1 is SEHNR, CDR2 FQNEAQ (reference sequence). Unmatched junction bases numbered 7, after V lost 7 bases and J lost 4 bases. CDR3 size: 15 residues. Written as DNA, the CDR3 is TGTGCCAGCAATCCCCCGGGACAGGGCACCGGGGAGCTGTTTTTT. Its translation is CASNPPGQGTGELFF.

At least ten counts were recorded for this clonotype. Relative to the germline gene, one junction end is altered; a read error may explain this. The chain links TRBV20-1 to TRBJ2-3, with 10 bases matching TRBD2. This CDR3 is built from 16 residues. CDR1 is DFQATT and CDR2 is SNEGSKA in the germline V gene (reference sequence). CDR3 sequence: CSAGELLAGNTDTQYF. The CDR3 DNA follows: TGCAGTGCTGGAGAGTTACTAGCGGGGAACACAGATACGCAGTATTTT.

The chain couples TRBV6-2 or TRBV6-3 to TRBJ2-5; 10 nucleotides agree with TRBD1. The V and J ends lost 1 base and 2 bases, in that order; junction bases with no gene match: 7. The CDR3 spans 17 residues. Germline V gene lookup returns CDR1 MNHEY and CDR2 SVGEGT. Here the CDR3 DNA reads TGTGCCAGCAGTTACTATCTACCGGGACAGGGGCAAGAGACCCAGTACTTC. It yields the protein CASSYYLPGQGQETQYF.

This clonotype was recorded a few times. This chain joins TRBV6-2 or TRBV6-3 and TRBJ2-3; TRBD1 matches 8 bases. The CDR3 extends over 14 amino acids. From germline, CDR1 is MNHEY and CDR2 SVGEGT. The ends lost 2 bases at V and 4 bases at J; junction bases unmatched: 2. CDR3 protein: CASSYPGGADTQYF. The CDR3 DNA reads as TGTGCCAGCAGTTACCCAGGGGGCGCAGATACGCAGTATTTT.

This clonotype came up a few times. The V call is TRBV20-1, the J call TRBJ2-1; 9 nucleotides agree with TRBD1. The CDR3 loop spans 14 amino acids. J was trimmed by 9 bases and V by 0 bases; bases with no gene match: 6. Germline V gives CDR1 DFQATT, CDR2 SNEGSKA (reference sequence). This CDR3 is CSARDPTGGTEQFF. The CDR3 DNA reads TGCAGTGCTAGAGATCCCACAGGGGGCACTGAGCAGTTCTTC.

There are a few counts of this clonotype. In this CDR3 the conserved last residue, phenylalanine or tryptophan, is missing, so a read error is likely. The DNA is left out, because the CDR3 cannot be placed on it with certainty; the CDR3 is given as TCRdb lists it. V gene TRBV6-8 combines with J gene TRBJ1-1; the table's D call, TRBD1, has no DNA check behind it. The CDR3 is 13 amino acids long, termini counted. In germline, CDR1 is MNHGY, CDR2 SAAAGT. CDR3: CASSYSPGSAPLL.

The chain links TRBV6-6 to TRBJ2-1, with TRBD1 matching 9 bases. CDR3 length: 13 residues. Germline loops: CDR1 MNHNY, CDR2 SVGAGI (reference sequence). Trimming cost V 11 bases and J 9 bases; bases outside gene matches: 11. CDR3 sequence: CARGGTGQGEQFF. The DNA of the CDR3 is TGTGCCCGAGGGGGGACAGGGCAGGGTGAGCAGTTCTTC.

The V gene is TRBV4-3, the J gene TRBJ2-7; 7 nucleotides match TRBD2. Germline CDR1 and CDR2: LGHNA and YSLEER. CDR3 size: 15 residues. After removal of 0 bases from V and 1 base from J, the junction contained 3 bases not matched to a gene. The CDR3, as DNA: TGCGCCAGCAGCCAAGATTACGGGAGGTCCTACGAGCAGTACTTC. As protein: CASSQDYGRSYEQYF.

The genes are TRBV28 and TRBJ1-2; D is possibly TRBD1 (5 bases). This CDR3 comprises 17 residues. With 6 bases removed from V and 4 bases from J, the gap between germline ends came to 24 bases. CDR1 is MDHEN, CDR2 SYDVKM, per germline. This chain's CDR3 is CASSYGEMGDRSYGYTF. CDR3 in DNA: TGTGCCAGCAGCTACGGGGAAATGGGGGATAGGTCCTATGGCTACACCTTC.

The chain is built from TRBV6-1 and TRBJ1-2, with D hard to call. Germline V lookup: CDR1 MNHNS, CDR2 SASEGT. The V end was cut by 2 bases, the J end by 4 bases, with 14 bases between. The CDR3 has 15 residues. DNA for the CDR3: TGTGCCAGCAGTGAACGATCACAGACCCTCTATGGCTACACCTTC. The encoded protein is CASSERSQTLYGYTF.